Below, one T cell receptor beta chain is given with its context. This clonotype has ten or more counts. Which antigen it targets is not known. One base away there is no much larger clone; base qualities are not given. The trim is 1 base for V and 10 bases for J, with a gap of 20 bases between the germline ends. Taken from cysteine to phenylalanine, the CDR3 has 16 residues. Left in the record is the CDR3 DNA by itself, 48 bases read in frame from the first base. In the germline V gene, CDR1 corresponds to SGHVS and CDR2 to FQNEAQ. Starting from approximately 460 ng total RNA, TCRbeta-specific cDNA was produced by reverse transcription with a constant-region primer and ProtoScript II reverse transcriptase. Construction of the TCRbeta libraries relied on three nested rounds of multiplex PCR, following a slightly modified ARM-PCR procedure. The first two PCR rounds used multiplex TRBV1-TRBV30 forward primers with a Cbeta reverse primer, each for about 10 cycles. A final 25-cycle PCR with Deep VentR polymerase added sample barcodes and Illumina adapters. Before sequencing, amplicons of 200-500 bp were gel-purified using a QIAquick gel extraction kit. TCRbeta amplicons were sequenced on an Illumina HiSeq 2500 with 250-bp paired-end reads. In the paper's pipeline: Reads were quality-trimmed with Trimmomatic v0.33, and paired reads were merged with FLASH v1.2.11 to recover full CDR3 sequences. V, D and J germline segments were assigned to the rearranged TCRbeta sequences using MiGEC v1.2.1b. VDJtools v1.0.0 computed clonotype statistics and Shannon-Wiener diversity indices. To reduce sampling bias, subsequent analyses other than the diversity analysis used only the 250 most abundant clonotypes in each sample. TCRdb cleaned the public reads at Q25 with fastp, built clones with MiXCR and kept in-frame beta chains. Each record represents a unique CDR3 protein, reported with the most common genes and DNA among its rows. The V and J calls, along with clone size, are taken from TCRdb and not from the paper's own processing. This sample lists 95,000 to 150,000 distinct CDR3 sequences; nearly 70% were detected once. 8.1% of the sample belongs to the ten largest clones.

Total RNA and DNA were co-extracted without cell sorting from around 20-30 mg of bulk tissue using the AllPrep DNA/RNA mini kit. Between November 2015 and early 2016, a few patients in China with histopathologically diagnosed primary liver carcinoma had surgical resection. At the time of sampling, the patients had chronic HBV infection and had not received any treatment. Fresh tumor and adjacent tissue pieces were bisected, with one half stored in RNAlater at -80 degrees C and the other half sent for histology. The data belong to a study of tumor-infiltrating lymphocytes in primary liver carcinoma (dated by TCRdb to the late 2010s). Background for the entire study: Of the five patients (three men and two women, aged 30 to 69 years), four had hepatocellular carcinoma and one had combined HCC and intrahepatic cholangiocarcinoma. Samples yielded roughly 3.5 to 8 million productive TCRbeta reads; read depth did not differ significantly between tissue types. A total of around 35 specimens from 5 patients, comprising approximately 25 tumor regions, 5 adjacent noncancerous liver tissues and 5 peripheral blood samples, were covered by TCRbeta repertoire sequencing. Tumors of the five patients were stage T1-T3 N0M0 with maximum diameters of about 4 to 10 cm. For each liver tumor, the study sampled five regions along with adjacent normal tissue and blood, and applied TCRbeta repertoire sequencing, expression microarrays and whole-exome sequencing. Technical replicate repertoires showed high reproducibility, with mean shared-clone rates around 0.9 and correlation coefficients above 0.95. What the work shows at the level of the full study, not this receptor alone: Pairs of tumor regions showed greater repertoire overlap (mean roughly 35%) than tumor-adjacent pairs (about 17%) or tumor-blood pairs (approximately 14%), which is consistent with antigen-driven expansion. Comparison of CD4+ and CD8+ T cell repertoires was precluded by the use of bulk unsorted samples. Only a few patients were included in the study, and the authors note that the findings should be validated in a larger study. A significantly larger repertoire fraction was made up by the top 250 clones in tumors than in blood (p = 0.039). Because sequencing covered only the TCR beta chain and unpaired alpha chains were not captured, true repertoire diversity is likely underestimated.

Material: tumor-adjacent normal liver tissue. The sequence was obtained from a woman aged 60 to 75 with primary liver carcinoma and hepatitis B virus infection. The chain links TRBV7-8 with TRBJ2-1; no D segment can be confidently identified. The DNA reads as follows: TGTGCCAGCAGCTTAGGCCGCAGGACCCCCGGTCGGGAGCAGTTCTTC. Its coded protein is CASSLGRRTPGREQFF.